The next 26 T cell receptor beta chains were all read from a single sample in a study of blood T cells in healthy people across ages. Primers used in a second PCR of roughly 6 to 12 cycles were a sample-barcoded 5' primer and a J-beta primer mix. TCRdb re-analysed the 5' RACE reads in MiXCR, keeping a single row per CDR3 protein. The sample yields roughly 1,500,000 distinct CDR3 sequences, about 43% seen once. The sequencing sample was made of blood. The receptors were gathered from a woman aged 18-29 years in good health.

Only a few counts were recorded for this clonotype. The rearrangement links TRBV11-2 to TRBJ2-3; 9 bases are shared with TRBD2. Germline values: CDR1 SGHAT, CDR2 FQNNGV. The junction had 8 bases not matched to a gene; V was cut back by 4 bases and J by 6 bases. This CDR3 comprises 15 residues. This CDR3 is CASSWRGGLIDTQYF. CDR3 coding DNA: TGTGCCAGCAGCTGGCGGGGGGGCCTTATCGATACGCAGTATTTT.

The rearrangement joins TRBV4-2 to TRBJ2-7; either TRBD1 or TRBD2 may fit D (6 bases each). The CDR3 length is 17 residues. The germline V gene encodes CDR1 LGHNA and CDR2 YNFKEQ. V was cut by 3 bases and J by 1 base, with 19 bases left in between. Here the CDR3 DNA reads TGTGCCAGCAGCCACCTGGGGGCTGGGACTGATTCCTACGAGCAGTACTTC. Translated: CASSHLGAGTDSYEQYF.

V gene TRBV29-1 combines with J gene TRBJ1-4; 9 nucleotides line up with TRBD1. This CDR3 has 14 residues. The germline V gene has CDR1 SQVTM and CDR2 ANQGSEA. With 5 bases clipped from V and 8 bases from J, the junction kept 9 bases outside the gene matches. The CDR3 reads CSVKPGQGDEKLFF. The CDR3, as DNA: TGCAGCGTTAAACCGGGACAGGGTGACGAAAAACTGTTTTTT.

V gene TRBV15 combines with J gene TRBJ2-1; a weak D match, TRBD1 (6 bases). Trimming shortened V by 2 bases and J by 9 bases, and 11 bases separated the two germline ends. CDR3 length: 13 residues. Germline V gives CDR1 LNHNV, CDR2 YYDKDF (reference sequence). In DNA form, the CDR3 reads TGTGCCACCAGCAGACCCCCAGGGGTTGAGCAGTTCTTC. It specifies CATSRPPGVEQFF.

The chain combines TRBV29-1 with TRBJ2-7; tentatively, D is TRBD2 (6 bases). Germline CDR1 is SQVTM and CDR2 is ANQGSEA. With 6 bases removed from V and 7 bases from J, the gap between germline ends came to 10 bases. The CDR3 loop spans 10 amino acids. Here the CDR3 DNA reads TGCAGCGTCGCAGGACTAGAGCAGTACTTC. Its protein product is CSVAGLEQYF.

The CDR3 region is CASSVTSSADTQYF. The CDR3 coding sequence is TGCGCCAGCAGCGTAACTAGTTCAGCCGATACGCAGTATTTT. This sequence joins TRBV5-1 and TRBJ2-3, with D possibly TRBD2 on 5 matching bases. Trimming cost V 4 bases and J 6 bases, with 15 bases left between them. The CDR3 covers 14 residues. The germline V gene has CDR1 SGHRS and CDR2 YFSETQ. The full variable domain, completed using reference TRBV5-1 and TRBJ2-3, is KAGVTQTPRYLIKTRGQQVTLSCSPISGHRSVSWYQQTPGQGLQFLFEYFSETQRNKGNFPGRFSGRQFSNSRSEMNVSTLELGDSALYLCASSVTSSADTQYFGPGTRLTVL.

J is TRBJ1-4 and V is TRBV20-1; D might be TRBD1 (6 bases). The CDR3 runs 15 residues. The V gene lost 5 bases and the J gene lost 0 bases, with 13 bases spanning the gap. Germline V gene sequence: CDR1 DFQATT, CDR2 SNEGSKA (reference sequence). CDR3 bases: TGCAGTGCTGGTGGGGGCCCGGCAACTAATGAAAAACTGTTTTTT. Its protein product is CSAGGGPATNEKLFF.

Concerning this clonotype: At one of its ends the junction is not consistent with the germline gene, which may arise from a read error. The J gene is TRBJ2-7, the V gene TRBV6-2 or TRBV6-3, with TRBD1 as a possible D gene (5 bases). Germline lookup yields CDR1 MNHEY and CDR2 SVGEGT. This CDR3 has 14 amino acids. This CDR3 reads CDSKGRAILYEQYF. CDR3 nucleotide sequence: TGTGACAGCAAGGGCAGGGCAATCCTCTACGAGCAGTACTTC.

This chain joins TRBV18 and TRBJ2-1; 9 nucleotides match TRBD2. Trimming at V came to 3 bases and at J to 8 bases, leaving 5 bases not matched to a gene. This CDR3 has 14 amino acids. From germline, CDR1 is KGHSH and CDR2 LQKENI. CDR3 in amino acids: CASSPGIAGDEQFF. The DNA of the CDR3 is TGTGCCAGCTCACCCGGGATAGCGGGAGATGAGCAGTTCTTC.

V usage is TRBV7-6 and J usage is TRBJ1-4; D is possibly TRBD1 (6 bases). CDR3 length: 14 amino acids. With 5 bases removed from V and 7 bases from J, the gap between germline ends came to 14 bases. Germline CDR1 is SGHVS and CDR2 is FNYEAQ. CDR3 in DNA: TGTGCCAGCAGCCGGGACACAGGTCGTGAAAAACTGTTTTTT. This codes for CASSRDTGREKLFF.

This clonotype was seen once. This could be a read error, since a much larger clone is one nucleotide away. The chain links TRBV3-1 to TRBJ1-1; weak D call: TRBD1 (6 bases). CDR1 is LGHDT and CDR2 is YNNKEL in the germline V gene (reference sequence). CDR3 length: 16 residues. Trimming took 8 bases from V and 3 from J, leaving 22 bases between them. The CDR3: CASFPGGADSDTEAFF. The CDR3 DNA reads TGTGCCAGCTTCCCCGGAGGGGCGGACAGTGACACTGAAGCTTTCTTT.

The chain recombines TRBV27 with TRBJ2-7, with no clear D. CDR3 length equals 13 residues. Trimming took 0 bases from V and 3 from J, leaving 6 bases between them. The germline V gene has CDR1 MNHEY and CDR2 SMNVEV (reference sequence). The CDR3 reads CASSLSAFYEQYF. The CDR3 DNA follows: TGTGCCAGCAGTTTATCGGCTTTCTACGAGCAGTACTTC.

This chain joins TRBV5-1 and TRBJ1-4; unclear D gene. CDR1 and CDR2 from the germline V gene are SGHRS and YFSETQ. With 4 bases removed from V and 1 base from J, the gap between germline ends came to 14 bases. The CDR3 totals 16 residues. The CDR3 reads CASSQTLIETNEKLFF. CDR3 coding DNA: TGCGCCAGCAGCCAGACTTTGATCGAAACTAATGAAAAACTGTTTTTT.

The chain joins TRBV4-1 to TRBJ2-5; possibly TRBD2 for D (6 bases). The CDR3 totals 15 residues. The germline V gene encodes CDR1 MGHRA and CDR2 YSYEKL. Trimming cost V 1 base and J 2 bases, with 11 bases left between them. The CDR3 here is CASSQGRAGQETQYF. In DNA, the CDR3 is TGCGCCAGCAGCCAAGGGAGGGCGGGTCAAGAGACCCAGTACTTC.

The rearrangement links TRBV28 to TRBJ2-1; possibly TRBD2 for D (6 bases). Germline assignment: CDR1 MDHEN and CDR2 SYDVKM. V dropped 6 bases and J dropped 4 bases, with 19 bases sitting between them. This CDR3 comprises 16 residues. The DNA for the CDR3 is TGTGCCAGCAGCCCTCGCACGGGACTCAGTTACAATGAGCAGTTCTTC. Encoded protein: CASSPRTGLSYNEQFF.

This clonotype was seen only once. The V and J genes are TRBV30 and TRBJ2-3; 15 bases are a match to TRBD2. V trimming: 2 bases; J trimming: 3 bases; junction bases outside the gene matches: 6. Germline values: CDR1 GTSNPN, CDR2 SVGIG (reference sequence). This CDR3 has 17 amino acids. CDR3 loop: CAWSLKGTSGGTDTQYF. CDR3 sequence (DNA): TGTGCCTGGAGTCTCAAGGGGACTAGCGGGGGGACAGATACGCAGTATTTT.

This clonotype has a handful of counts. The rearrangement joins TRBV6-1 to TRBJ2-3; TRBD2 is a possible D gene (5 bases). The V gene's germline CDR1 is MNHNS and CDR2 SASEGT. Trimming removed 1 base at V and 0 bases at J, with 11 bases between. The CDR3 extends over 16 amino acids. The CDR3 bases are TGTGCCAGCAGTGAAGGGATAGGGAGTAGCACAGATACGCAGTATTTT. Protein product: CASSEGIGSSTDTQYF.

The rearrangement joins TRBV6-5 to TRBJ2-5; 10 bases are shared with TRBD2. The CDR3 has 17 amino acids. V lost 0 bases, J lost 5 bases, and 9 bases stayed unmatched. Germline CDR1 is MNHEY and CDR2 is SVGAGI. The DNA of the CDR3 is TGTGCCAGCAGTTACTCAGGACTAGCGGTATCGCGGGAGACCCAGTACTTC. Protein product: CASSYSGLAVSRETQYF.

V usage is TRBV5-1 and J usage is TRBJ1-1, with unresolved D. The CDR3 runs to 13 residues. The V end was cut by 4 bases, the J end by 5 bases, with 12 bases between. Per germline, CDR1 SGHRS and CDR2 YFSETQ. This chain's CDR3 is CASSLGDGTEAFF. DNA of the CDR3: TGCGCCAGCAGCCTGGGTGATGGGACTGAAGCTTTCTTT.

As DNA, the CDR3 is TGTGCCATCACCCTAGCGGGGAAAGGGGAGCTGTTTTTT. It is translated as CAITLAGKGELFF. The rearrangement links TRBV10-3 to TRBJ2-2, with 9 bases aligning to TRBD2. The length of the CDR3 is 13 residues. Trimming removed 7 bases from V and 8 bases from J; junction bases left unmatched: 5. Germline loops: CDR1 ENHRY, CDR2 SYGVKD.

The chain combines TRBV12-3 or TRBV12-4 with TRBJ2-4; tentative D call: TRBD2 (7 bases). The CDR3 length is 13 residues. The V end lost 2 bases, the J end lost 8 bases, and 10 bases lay between the germline ends. DNA for the CDR3: TGTGCCAGCAGTTTAAAAGGGGGGGACATTCAGTACTTC. As protein: CASSLKGGDIQYF.

This clonotype was counted between two and nine times. The V and J genes are TRBV6-1 and TRBJ2-1; TRBD2 is a possible D gene (6 bases). V was clipped by 5 bases and J by 3 bases, with 20 bases between them. Germline values: CDR1 MNHNS, CDR2 SASEGT. This CDR3 region has 17 residues. The CDR3 spells CASSRSSGDSRYNEQFF. The CDR3 bases are TGTGCCAGCAGTCGTTCATCCGGGGACTCTCGCTACAATGAGCAGTTCTTC.

The chain employs TRBV21-1 and TRBJ2-7. TRBV21-1 is termed a pseudogene. This CDR3 is 16 amino acids long. CDR3 region: CASSRGVGISVYEQYF. The CDR3 DNA reads TGTGCCAGCAGCCGCGGCGTAGGGATCAGTGTATACGAGCAGTACTTC.

The chain uses TRBV20-1 and TRBJ2-1, with 11 nucleotides matching TRBD2. CDR1 is DFQATT, CDR2 SNEGSKA, per germline (reference sequence). The CDR3 has 16 amino acids. V lost 7 bases and J lost 3; bases outside the gene matches: 11. Here the CDR3 DNA reads TGCAGTGTTGATGGGACTAGCGGTAGGTACTACAATGAGCAGTTCTTC. It is translated as CSVDGTSGRYYNEQFF.

Here the CDR3 DNA reads TGCAGCGGTGCTTCGGGACTAGCGGGGACTGAGCAGTACTTC. Protein product: CSGASGLAGTEQYF. The chain carries TRBV29-1 and TRBJ2-7, with 13 bases fitting TRBD2. From germline, CDR1 is SQVTM and CDR2 ANQGSEA. The CDR3 consists of 14 residues. V lost 7 bases, J lost 7 bases, and 10 bases stayed unmatched.

V and J are TRBV5-1 and TRBJ2-5, with D possibly matching TRBD2 (7 bases). CDR3 size: 16 residues. Trimming took 4 bases from V and 4 from J, leaving 20 bases between them. Per germline, CDR1 SGHRS and CDR2 YFSETQ. The CDR3 is CASSPTLGGAGETQYF. Written as DNA, the CDR3 is TGCGCCAGCAGCCCCACTCTGGGGGGGGCAGGAGAGACCCAGTACTTC. Filled out from reference TRBV5-1 and TRBJ2-5, the complete variable domain reads KAGVTQTPRYLIKTRGQQVTLSCSPISGHRSVSWYQQTPGQGLQFLFEYFSETQRNKGNFPGRFSGRQFSNSRSEMNVSTLELGDSALYLCASSPTLGGAGETQYFGPGTRLLVL.